These T cell receptor beta chains were read from a single sample in a study of CD8 T cells in ankylosing spondylitis. TCRdb processed the 5' RACE reads anew with MiXCR; each CDR3 protein has one entry. The table lists around 130,000 distinct CDR3 sequences, over 6% of them singletons. Source material: blood, either unsorted or a sorted T cell fraction (not recorded which). All receptors come from a male donor with ankylosing spondylitis or in good health (not recorded which). Each CDR3 is given with its conserved first and last residue. The order of the fields is J gene, D gene, V gene, clone size, CDR3 protein, CDR3 DNA. A D gene is named only where the DNA matches it firmly. Rows give clone size only sometimes, using once, few, many, or a class for an expanded clone.

TRBJ2-1 | NA | TRBV4-3 | many | CASSLRGGTPGLAYNEQFF | TGCGCCAGCAGCCTAAGAGGGGGTACTCCGGGACTGGCCTACAATGAGCAGTTCTTC
TRBJ2-7 | TRBD2 | TRBV6-2/TRBV6-3 | many | CASLLAGALHEQYF | TGTGCCAGTCTCCTAGCGGGAGCCCTTCACGAGCAGTACTTC
TRBJ2-7 | TRBD2 | TRBV18 | many | CASSPTSGATYEQYF | TGTGCCAGCTCACCGACTAGCGGAGCCACCTACGAGCAGTACTTC
TRBJ2-2 | TRBD1 | TRBV5-1 | few | CASSPEPGQTFTGELFF | TGCGCCAGCAGCCCCGAACCGGGACAGACGTTCACCGGGGAGCTGTTTTTT
TRBJ2-7 | NA | TRBV30 | many | CAWTRAAGNLPEQYF | TGTGCCTGGACAAGGGCGGCAGGCAACCTGCCCGAGCAGTACTTC
TRBJ2-1 | TRBD2 | TRBV7-3 | many | CASSILSGRAGNEQFF | TGTGCCAGCAGCATATTGAGCGGGAGGGCCGGGAATGAGCAGTTCTTC
TRBJ2-1 | TRBD2 | TRBV20-1 | many | CSAVTSPNEQFF | TGCAGTGCTGTGACTAGCCCCAATGAGCAGTTCTTC
TRBJ2-3 | TRBD2 | TRBV4-3 | many | CASSQTNSGRTDTQYF | TGCGCCAGCAGCCAGACTAATAGCGGGAGGACAGATACGCAGTATTTT
TRBJ1-2 | NA | TRBV27 | many | CASRLYPGGGGYTF | TGTGCCAGCAGACTTTATCCCGGCGGGGGTGGCTACACCTTC
TRBJ2-3 | TRBD1 | TRBV28 | many | CASSLGQGADTQYF | TGTGCCAGCAGTCTGGGACAGGGAGCAGATACGCAGTATTTT
TRBJ1-2 | NA | TRBV5-1 | many | CASSFRPPNYGYTF | TGCGCCAGCAGCTTCCGTCCCCCTAACTATGGCTACACCTTC
TRBJ2-1 | TRBD1 | TRBV5-1 | many | CASSFLTGGTNEQFF | TGCGCCAGCAGCTTCCTGACAGGGGGCACGAATGAGCAGTTCTTC
TRBJ1-1 | NA | TRBV28 | many | CASSIIRALPDTEAFF | TGTGCCAGCAGCATTATCCGGGCCCTACCCGACACTGAAGCTTTCTTT
TRBJ1-2 | NA | TRBV12-3/TRBV12-4 | many | CASSLSGDGYGYTF | TGTGCCAGCAGTTTATCGGGGGATGGCTATGGCTACACCTTC
TRBJ2-3 | NA | TRBV5-1 | many | CASSLLRTDTQYF | TGCGCCAGCAGCTTGTTACGCACAGATACGCAGTATTTT
TRBJ2-7 | NA | TRBV7-9 | many | CASSLTRGTTYEQYF | TGTGCCAGCAGCTTAACTAGAGGGACAACCTACGAGCAGTACTTC
TRBJ2-3 | NA | TRBV5-1 | few | CASRQVGRRIDTQYF | TGCGCCAGCAGGCAGGTGGGCAGGAGAATTGATACGCAGTATTTT
TRBJ1-1 | NA | TRBV2 | many | CASTLGRDTEAFF | TGTGCCAGCACCCTGGGGAGAGACACTGAAGCTTTCTTT
TRBJ2-7 | NA | TRBV4-3 | many | CASSLGRNSYEQYF | TGCGCCAGCAGCCTCGGACGTAACTCCTACGAGCAGTACTTC
TRBJ2-1 | NA | TRBV9 | few | CASSYGGALGRRNEQFF | TGTGCCAGCAGCTACGGAGGGGCCCTTGGGAGGAGAAATGAGCAGTTCTTC
TRBJ2-7 | TRBD1 | TRBV30 | many | CAWSAGTGRYEQYF | TGTGCCTGGAGTGCCGGGACAGGGAGGTACGAGCAGTACTTC
TRBJ2-2 | TRBD2 | TRBV5-1 | many | CASSRASRETGELFF | TGCGCCAGCAGCCGAGCTTCGCGGGAGACCGGGGAGCTGTTTTTT
TRBJ2-7 | TRBD1 | TRBV7-6 | many | CASSLRPPGQALEQYF | TGTGCCAGCAGCTTAAGGCCCCCCGGACAGGCTTTAGAGCAGTACTTC
TRBJ2-5 | NA | TRBV28 | many | CASSFSPEQETQYF | TGTGCCAGCAGTTTTTCCCCAGAACAAGAGACCCAGTACTTC
TRBJ1-1 | NA | TRBV29-1 | NA | CSVEARQGAGAFF | TGCAGCGTTGAGGCTAGGCAGGGAGCGGGAGCTTTCTTT
TRBJ2-7 | TRBD1 | TRBV29-1 | many | CSVEGQESYEQYF | TGCAGCGTTGAGGGACAGGAGTCCTACGAGCAGTACTTC
TRBJ2-4 | TRBD2 | TRBV5-1 | many | CASSTTLAEKNIQYF | TGCGCCAGCAGCACGACGCTAGCGGAGAAAAACATTCAGTACTTC
TRBJ2-2 | TRBD2 | TRBV11-2 | few | CASRKKGSSGGGFANTGELFF | TGTGCCAGCAGAAAAAAAGGGTCTAGCGGGGGAGGATTTGCGAACACCGGGGAGCTGTTTTTT
TRBJ1-1 | NA | TRBV30 | many | CAWSVLGEAFF | TGTGCCTGGAGTGTACTCGGTGAAGCTTTCTTT
TRBJ2-7 | NA | TRBV7-2 | NA | CASSFSGAYEQYF | TGTGCCAGCAGCTTCTCTGGGGCCTACGAGCAGTACTTC
TRBJ2-7 | NA | TRBV6-1 | many | CASSRAPGTRYEQYF | TGTGCCAGCAGCCGAGCTCCCGGGACTCGATACGAGCAGTACTTC
TRBJ2-7 | NA | TRBV5-1 | many | CASSLAGNIRQYEQYF | TGCGCCAGCAGCTTGGCGGGGAACATTCGGCAATACGAGCAGTACTTC
TRBJ2-5 | NA | TRBV7-9 | many | CASYTGNQETQYF | TGTGCCAGCTATACTGGAAACCAAGAGACCCAGTACTTC
TRBJ1-1 | TRBD1 | TRBV7-2 | many | CASSPGTGYTEAFF | TGTGCCAGCAGCCCGGGGACAGGATACACTGAAGCTTTCTTT
TRBJ2-7 | TRBD1 | TRBV5-6 | many | CASSLGTGIYEQYF | TGTGCCAGCAGCTTGGGGACAGGGATCTACGAGCAGTACTTC
TRBJ2-7 | NA | TRBV27 | many | CASAIGRLSYEQYF | TGTGCCAGCGCCATAGGGCGGCTCTCCTACGAGCAGTACTTC
TRBJ1-2 | NA | TRBV5-1 | many | CASSLGRNYGYTF | TGCGCCAGCAGCTTGGGACGCAACTATGGCTACACCTTC
TRBJ2-3 | NA | TRBV20-1 | many | CSASGPSDTQYF | TGCAGTGCTAGTGGGCCTAGCGATACGCAGTATTTT
TRBJ2-1 | NA | TRBV27 | many | CASSLAGVAYNEQFF | TGTGCCAGCAGTTTAGCCGGGGTGGCCTACAATGAGCAGTTCTTC
TRBJ2-2 | TRBD1 | TRBV24-1 | many | CATSDSRDRGSTGELFF | TGTGCCACCAGTGATTCCCGGGACAGGGGAAGCACCGGGGAGCTGTTTTTT